A single sample gave rise to the 30 T cell receptor beta chains below, sequenced in a study of a mutant IDH1 vaccine in newly diagnosed glioma. Repertoires were generated with immunoSEQ multiplex PCR, while TCRdb's copy carries only in-frame clones and drops some. The data hold 60,000 to 70,000 clones, with roughly four fifths observed a single time. No cognate antigen is known for these TCRs. Described time point: week 47, end of study. With topical imiquimod, each dose of the vaccine consisted of 300 ug of mutant IDH1 20-mer peptide. This sample comprised PBMCs, obtained from a glioma patient whose treatment included an IDH1 peptide vaccine. The receptors were gathered from a man between 25 and 39 years old with glioma.

V is TRBV27 and J is TRBJ2-5, with TRBD2 matching 9 bases. CDR1 is MNHEY and CDR2 is SMNVEV in the germline V gene (reference sequence). This CDR3 is built from 15 residues. The V segment lost 2 bases and the J segment 2 bases; nucleotides outside the gene matches: 3. The CDR3 DNA sequence: TGTGCCAGCAGTTTAAGGGGACTAGCACAAGAGACCCAGTACTTC. Residues: CASSLRGLAQETQYF.

The J gene is TRBJ1-2, the V gene TRBV30; no definite D call. Germline CDR1 and CDR2: GTSNPN and SVGIG (reference sequence). The CDR3 loop spans 13 amino acids. The CDR3 is CATRRQLNYGYTF. CDR3 DNA: TGTGCTACACGCCGTCAGCTTAACTATGGCTACACCTTC.

J is TRBJ2-5 and V is TRBV6-1; D not certain. V lost 6 bases to trimming and J lost 2 bases, with 10 bases between them. The CDR3 loop spans 13 amino acids. CDR1 MNHNS and CDR2 SASEGT come from the germline V gene. CDR3 residues: CASSPTVQETQYF. The CDR3 DNA reads as TGTGCCAGCAGCCCGACTGTTCAAGAGACCCAGTACTTC.

The chain joins TRBV6-1 to TRBJ1-3; D is possibly TRBD1 (5 bases). Germline assignment: CDR1 MNHNS and CDR2 SASEGT. V was cut by 7 bases and J by 4 bases, with 11 bases left in between. The CDR3 contains 13 residues. This CDR3 is CASKETAGNTIYF. The DNA of the CDR3 is TGTGCCAGCAAGGAGACAGCCGGAAACACCATATATTTT.

V and J are TRBV4-1 and TRBJ1-6; tentative D call: TRBD1 (6 bases). This CDR3 is 19 amino acids long. The germline V and J ends were trimmed by 2 bases and 6 bases, with 23 bases remaining between them. CDR1 is MGHRA and CDR2 is YSYEKL in the germline V gene. CDR3 nucleotides: TGCGCCAGCAGCCAAACCCGGGACATTTCAAGTCGGGCTAATTCACCCCTCCACTTT. This translates into CASSQTRDISSRANSPLHF.

This rearrangement joins TRBV18 to TRBJ1-3; tentative D call: TRBD1 (6 bases). The V end lost 5 bases, the J end lost 2 bases, and 13 bases lay between the germline ends. Germline CDR1 is KGHSH and CDR2 is LQKENI. This CDR3 is 15 amino acids long. CDR3 bases: TGTGCCAGCTCATCGAGGACAGAGGCTGGAAACACCATATATTTT. Translation gives CASSSRTEAGNTIYF.

This clone is a singleton in its sample. V and J are TRBV2 and TRBJ2-3, with D possibly being TRBD2 (5 bases). This CDR3 is 18 amino acids long. V lost 1 base, J lost 4 bases, and 21 bases lay in between. Germline V gene sequence: CDR1 SNHLY, CDR2 FYNNEI. CDR3 in amino acids: CASSEESSRRFVADTQYF. The CDR3 DNA is TGTGCCAGCAGTGAAGAGTCTAGCAGGAGGTTTGTGGCAGATACGCAGTATTTT.

This clone has only one observation. This chain links TRBV7-7 with TRBJ1-1; 10 bases agree with TRBD1. The V gene end was trimmed by 3 bases and the J gene end by 5 bases; junction bases not matched to a gene: 0. Germline V gene sequence: CDR1 SSHAT, CDR2 FNYEAQ (reference sequence). This CDR3 has 13 amino acids. CDR3 sequence (DNA): TGTGCCAGCAGCTTGGGACAGGGGACTGAAGCTTTCTTT. It encodes CASSLGQGTEAFF.

V is TRBV13 and J is TRBJ1-6, with 9 positions matching TRBD1. CDR3 length equals 14 residues. V was pared by 4 bases and J by 11 bases, with 6 bases of the junction left unmatched. Germline-derived CDR1 and CDR2 are PRHDT and FYEKMQ (reference sequence). The CDR3 DNA follows: TGTGCCAGCAGCTGGGGGACAGGGAAAGCACCCCTCCACTTT. It yields the protein CASSWGTGKAPLHF.

J is TRBJ1-2 and V is TRBV15; TRBD1 is a possible D gene (6 bases). CDR1 and CDR2 (germline): LNHNV, YYDKDF (reference sequence). V shed 0 bases and J shed 6 bases, with 17 bases lying between them. CDR3 length equals 16 residues. The CDR3 sequence is CATSRDMTGANHGYTF. DNA for the CDR3: TGTGCCACCAGCAGAGATATGACAGGCGCTAATCATGGCTACACCTTC.

Only a few counts were recorded for this clone. CDR3 region: CSVKTGGGNQPQHF. In DNA, the CDR3 is TGCAGCGTTAAAACAGGGGGCGGCAATCAGCCCCAGCATTTT. The J gene is TRBJ1-5, the V gene TRBV29-1; 9 bases map to TRBD1. The V segment lost 5 bases and the J segment 2 bases; nucleotides outside the gene matches: 4. The CDR3 extends over 14 amino acids. The germline gives CDR1 SQVTM, CDR2 ANQGSEA.

This rearrangement joins TRBV6-1 to TRBJ1-4; D ambiguous. The CDR3 runs to 17 residues. Between the trimmed V and J ends, which lost 2 bases and 0 bases, there was a span of 13 bases. Germline V gene data show CDR1 as MNHNS and CDR2 as SASEGT. CDR3 sequence reads: CASSEMAALATNEKLFF. Here the CDR3 DNA reads TGTGCCAGCAGTGAAATGGCAGCCTTAGCAACTAATGAAAAACTGTTTTTT.

The chain links TRBV10-3 to TRBJ2-7; D may match TRBD1 or TRBD2 (6 bases each). The V gene's germline CDR1 is ENHRY and CDR2 SYGVKD. Deletions cut 4 bases from V and 1 base from J, with 11 bases between. The CDR3 sequence is 14 residues long. DNA of the CDR3: TGTGCCATCAGTGGGGGGGCTCAGTCCTACGAGCAGTACTTC. Encoded protein: CAISGGAQSYEQYF.

The J gene is TRBJ2-3, the V gene TRBV18; perhaps TRBD1 as D (6 bases). CDR3 length: 14 amino acids. Germline assignment: CDR1 KGHSH and CDR2 LQKENI. V gave up 6 bases and J gave up 3 bases, with 13 bases separating them. The CDR3 DNA follows: TGTGCCAGCTCGCGTCAGGGGTTAACAGATACGCAGTATTTT. Amino acid sequence: CASSRQGLTDTQYF.

This chain joins TRBV27 and TRBJ1-5, with D tentatively TRBD1 (5 bases). This CDR3 has 16 amino acids. The germline V and J ends were trimmed by 6 bases and 0 bases, with 15 bases remaining between them. Germline V gene data show CDR1 as MNHEY and CDR2 as SMNVEV (reference sequence). CDR3 in amino acids: CASRDGAGRSNQPQHF. In nucleotides, the CDR3 is TGTGCCAGCAGAGACGGGGCTGGACGTAGCAATCAGCCCCAGCATTTT.

The chain is built from TRBV13 and TRBJ2-5; 7 bases fit TRBD2. There are 16 residues in the CDR3. Trimming took 2 bases from V and 3 from J; bases not matched to a gene: 9. The germline V gene encodes CDR1 PRHDT and CDR2 FYEKMQ (reference sequence). The CDR3 nucleotides are TGTGCCAGCAGCTTACTAGGGTCGGGGGGAGAAGAGACCCAGTACTTC. This gives the protein CASSLLGSGGEETQYF. Complete variable domain (other parts from reference TRBV13 and TRBJ2-5): AAGVIQSPRHLIKEKRETATLKCYPIPRHDTVYWYQQGPGQDPQFLISFYEKMQSDKGSIPDRFSAQQFSDYHSELNMSSLELGDSALYFCASSLLGSGGEETQYFGPGTRLLVL.

This clone is judged medium-sized. This sequence joins TRBV7-9 and TRBJ1-3, with 8 bases fitting TRBD1. The CDR3 runs 14 residues. With V trimmed by 4 bases and J by 8 bases, 7 bases remained unmatched. The germline V gene encodes CDR1 SEHNR and CDR2 FQNEAQ (reference sequence). CDR3 amino acids: CASSSPGGHDTIYF. The CDR3 bases are TGTGCCAGCAGCTCCCCAGGGGGCCATGACACCATATATTTT.

The chain links TRBV5-1 to TRBJ2-5, with 14 bases matching TRBD2. J lost 4 bases, V lost 4 bases, and 6 bases had no gene match. Germline V gives CDR1 SGHRS, CDR2 YFSETQ. The CDR3 runs to 16 residues. CDR3 nucleotides: TGCGCCAGCAGCCAGGGACTAGCGGGGGCGGGAGAGACCCAGTACTTC. Amino acid sequence: CASSQGLAGAGETQYF.

The CDR3 DNA reads as TGTGCCAGCAGCGTAGTCGGGATGTCCACCGGGGAGCTGTTTTTT. Translation gives CASSVVGMSTGELFF. This chain links TRBV9 with TRBJ2-2; TRBD2 might be the D (5 bases). Trimming took off 0 bases at V and 4 bases at J, with 10 bases between the two ends. The CDR3 spans 15 residues. Germline V CDR1 and CDR2: SGDLS, YYNGEE.

V gene TRBV5-6 combines with J gene TRBJ2-5, with D possibly TRBD1 on 6 matching bases. The J call may be mistaken, given a closer DNA end match to TRBJ2-7. This CDR3 has 15 amino acids. CDR1 is SGHDT and CDR2 is YYEEEE in the germline V gene. The DNA for the CDR3 is TGTGCCAGCAGCTTTGGGGGCGGAAAGGGGAACGAGCAGTACTTC. Translated: CASSFGGGKGNEQYF.

The CDR3 nucleotides are TGCGCCAGCAGCCGGGACTCTACCTCCTACGAGCAGTACTTC. Amino acids: CASSRDSTSYEQYF. V is TRBV5-1 and J is TRBJ2-7, with a tentative D call TRBD2 (6 bases). Trimming stripped 4 bases from V and 0 bases from J, with 11 bases between. CDR1 SGHRS and CDR2 YFSETQ come from the germline V gene. The CDR3 runs 14 residues.

The V call is TRBV7-9, the J call TRBJ1-1; D may be TRBD1 (5 bases). The germline V gene has CDR1 SEHNR and CDR2 FQNEAQ (reference sequence). CDR3 size: 15 residues. V gave up 0 bases and J gave up 1 base, with 9 bases separating them. CDR3 in DNA: TGTGCCAGCAGCTTAGCGGGGGGATGGAACACTGAAGCTTTCTTT. It codes for CASSLAGGWNTEAFF.

Here the CDR3 reads CASSRSGESTEAFF. The CDR3 nucleotides read TGTGCCAGCTCACGCTCGGGGGAAAGCACTGAAGCTTTCTTT. The rearrangement joins TRBV18 to TRBJ1-1; possibly TRBD1 for D (5 bases). The CDR3 length is 14 residues. Germline-derived CDR1 and CDR2 are KGHSH and LQKENI. V shed 4 bases and J shed 4 bases, with 13 bases lying between them.

The rearrangement uses TRBV4-2 and TRBJ2-7, with D maybe TRBD2 (7 bases). V was shortened by 8 bases and J by 6 bases, with 20 bases between the two germline ends. CDR3 length: 14 residues. The germline gives CDR1 LGHNA, CDR2 YNFKEQ. The CDR3 here is CASGRGGASSEQYF. The CDR3 nucleotides read TGTGCCAGCGGCAGAGGGGGGGCCAGTTCCGAGCAGTACTTC.

V usage is TRBV6-1 and J usage is TRBJ2-5; the D gene is possibly TRBD2 (6 bases). V shed 11 bases and J shed 2 bases, with 21 bases lying between them. The CDR3 has 15 residues. Germline CDR1 reads MNHNS; CDR2 reads SASEGT. CDR3 in DNA: TGTGCCGGAAGCAAAAGGCGGGACTTACAAGAGACCCAGTACTTC. It is translated as CAGSKRRDLQETQYF.

J is TRBJ1-5 and V is TRBV2; D unresolved. The CDR3 covers 14 residues. Germline CDR1 SNHLY, CDR2 FYNNEI. V was clipped by 3 bases and J by 4 bases, with 10 bases between them. The CDR3 loop reads CASSDGLGNQPQHF. The CDR3 nucleotides read TGTGCCAGCAGTGATGGGTTAGGAAATCAGCCCCAGCATTTT.

CDR3: CASSQPTSGDNEQFF. The DNA of the CDR3 is TGCGCCAGCAGCCAACCTACTAGCGGCGACAATGAGCAGTTCTTC. The chain has TRBV4-1 and TRBJ2-1, with TRBD2 identical over 8 bases. With V trimmed by 2 bases and J by 5 bases, 5 bases remained unmatched. The CDR3 is 15 residues long. CDR1 MGHRA and CDR2 YSYEKL come from the germline V gene.

The chain uses TRBV5-1 and TRBJ1-2, with 10 bases aligning to TRBD1. Germline CDR1 reads SGHRS; CDR2 reads YFSETQ. The CDR3 sequence is 15 residues long. The V segment lost 6 bases and the J segment 2 bases; nucleotides outside the gene matches: 7. In DNA, the CDR3 is TGCGCCAGCAAGGGACAGGGGAGTTCCAACTATGGCTACACCTTC. It specifies CASKGQGSSNYGYTF. The variable domain in full, completed from reference TRBV5-1 and TRBJ1-2, reads KAGVTQTPRYLIKTRGQQVTLSCSPISGHRSVSWYQQTPGQGLQFLFEYFSETQRNKGNFPGRFSGRQFSNSRSEMNVSTLELGDSALYLCASKGQGSSNYGYTFGSGTRLTVV.

This sequence joins TRBV5-1 and TRBJ1-4, with a possible D match to TRBD1 (5 bases). This CDR3 has 14 residues. The germline V gene has CDR1 SGHRS and CDR2 YFSETQ. V lost 5 bases, J lost 4 bases, and 12 bases lay in between. CDR3 protein: CASSRSRGNEKLFF. CDR3 nucleotides: TGCGCCAGCAGTAGGTCGAGGGGTAATGAAAAACTGTTTTTT.

V and J are TRBV10-3 and TRBJ2-7, with 9 bases aligning to TRBD1. Germline V lookup: CDR1 ENHRY, CDR2 SYGVKD. This CDR3 spans 15 amino acids. V lost 7 bases, J lost 1 base, and 8 bases stayed unmatched. The CDR3: CAINQQGALSYEQYF. CDR3 in DNA: TGTGCCATCAACCAACAGGGGGCCCTTTCCTACGAGCAGTACTTC.